Sequencing of this T cell receptor (beta chain) was carried out in a study of control samples from healthy donors and cancer patients. This clone has a single count. Clones were sequenced by immunoSEQ multiplex PCR, and TCRdb holds only the in-frame ones, with some missing. The table has around 75,000 clones, 85% to 95% seen once. Per germline, CDR1 MRHNA and CDR2 SNTAGT. The CDR3 is 13 amino acids. V was shortened by 4 bases and J by 7 bases, with 8 bases between the two germline ends. Sequenced sample: blood. The sequence came from a woman in her sixties or seventies in good health. The V call is TRBV6-4, the J call TRBJ1-6; D is unclear. CDR3 loop: CASSADWNSPLHF. CDR3 DNA sequence: TGTGCCAGCAGTGCGGACTGGAATTCACCCCTCCACTTT.